This T cell receptor (beta chain) was documented in a study of shared clonotypes between healthy human individuals (dated by TCRdb to the early 2020s). For the study in its entirety: The cohort included three men and a couple of women between 18 and 49 years of age. To increase sequencing depth and limit assay-specific biases, different laboratories used diverse techniques to prepare libraries and sequence TCR repertoires. The study deeply sequenced blood TCR repertoires of several healthy adults to estimate repertoire size and the extent of clonotype sharing between individuals. Per donor, leukapheresis produced somewhere between about 0.94 and 8.9 billion PBMCs. Per donor, three plates each were used for CD4 naive and CD4 memory, two for CD8 naive, and one for CD8 memory. Beyond this particular receptor, the publication reports: Sampling was restricted to blood, and TCR repertoires in tissue are likely to differ from TCR repertoires in blood. Compared with non-shared clonotypes, clonotypes shared by all four sorted-subset donors had higher generation probabilities. Estimated clonotype richness was generally larger for naive than for memory subsets. The genetic and exposure-history diversity represented was limited by the small number of donors. Across a handful of donors, 5% to 6% of naive CD4, approximately 3.6% of naive CD8, under 2.5% of memory CD4, and 0.4% of memory CD8 clonotypes were shared. Pairwise subsampling indicated that sequencing depth was expected to affect the degree of clonotype sharing among donors. Even with the large sequencing depth, rarefaction of the sorted-subset datasets indicated that sequencing was incomplete.

Using the deep immunoSEQ assay, TCR CDR3 regions were amplified from genomic DNA by multiplex PCR. Extracted genomic DNA from each cell subset was spread evenly across all wells of several immunoSEQ 96-well plates, with each plate serving as a replicate. For sorted subsets, approximately 200 ng of genomic DNA, equivalent to some 33,000 T cell genomes, went into each replicate PCR. Purified libraries were measured with a Qubit 3.0 fluorometer, size-checked on a Bioanalyzer 2100, and measured again with the KAPA Library Quantification kit. Every immunoSEQ 96-well plate was sequenced on a separate single-read 150-cycle Illumina NextSeq 550 flow cell. The study's processing was this. Because the immunoSEQ output held only junctional sequences and lacked quality scores, the filtering could not match the filtering applied to full-length reads. Sequences were annotated with PyIR, a Python wrapper for IgBLAST v1.9, and V/J genes and CDR3 were assigned using IMGT germline references. Any read was removed if the V/J assignment was weak (E-value above 1e-6), the CDR3 was missing, or the read contained stop codons, out-of-frame junctions, or ambiguous translated residues. V3J clonotypes were defined by identical inferred V gene, J gene, and CDR3 amino acid sequence. The percentage overlap between two repertoires was calculated by dividing the number of shared unique clonotypes by the size of the smaller repertoire. RTK rarefaction, the Chao1 estimator, and Recon v2.1 estimates of unobserved clonotypes were used to assess repertoire richness. OLGA was used to compute generation probabilities for all TCRbeta clonotypes that the gDNA method yielded from a few donors. Sourced from immuneACCESS, this table was stored by TCRdb with only in-frame sequences that have V and J called. A share of the clones is absent; for the studies checked, an unresolved V gene accounts for under half, and the remainder has no known explanation. V and J calls plus clone size are reproduced from that table; the DNA served to infer D and trimming. For this sample the table gives around 1.5 million clones, of which approximately 98% were detected only once. The ten largest clones add up to around 0.45% of the sample.

Worth noting for this clone: What this receptor recognizes is not known. No quality values exist for individual bases; no much larger clone is one base distant.

Donors were healthy HIV-negative adults with no recently reported acute infections or vaccinations. All donors were Caucasian adults living in Nashville, Tennessee, USA. Magnetic negative selection was used to enrich CD4+ T cells, after which naive cells were positively selected on CD45RA and the negative fraction became the memory subset. Blood was obtained by leukapheresis, after which PBMCs were separated by Ficoll-Histopaque density gradient centrifugation and cryopreserved in liquid nitrogen vapor phase. Analytical flow cytometry was used to check the purity and quantity of each magnetically sorted T cell population. Genomic DNA was isolated from every sorted fraction and measured by UV absorbance on a Nanodrop 2000c. The sequencing sample was made of naive CD4+ T cells sorted from blood. In light of the paper, this sample's cell subset or site label describes: CD45RA+ positively selected. The clonotype originates from a man under 40 in good health.

The nucleotide sequence is given as TGTGCCAGTACAAAGGGTCCGAACACTGAAGCTTTCTTT. Translated, it reads CASTKGPNTEAFF. The chain is encoded by TRBV19 joined to TRBJ1-1; no D gene is confidently identified. The germline ends are 10 bases apart after V is trimmed by 7 bases and J by 1 base. Including cysteine and phenylalanine, the CDR3 has 13 amino acids. The DNA shown is the 39-base CDR3, in frame from base 1. Reading the germline V gene (reference sequence) gives CDR1 LNHDA and CDR2 SQIVND. Full variable domain (CDR3 extended with the reference TRBV19 and TRBJ1-1 proteins): DGGITQSPKYLFRKEGQNVTLSCEQNLNHDAMYWYRQDPGQGLRLIYYSQIVNDFQKGDIAEGYSVSREKKESFPLTVTSAQKNPTAFYLCASTKGPNTEAFFGQGTRLTVV.